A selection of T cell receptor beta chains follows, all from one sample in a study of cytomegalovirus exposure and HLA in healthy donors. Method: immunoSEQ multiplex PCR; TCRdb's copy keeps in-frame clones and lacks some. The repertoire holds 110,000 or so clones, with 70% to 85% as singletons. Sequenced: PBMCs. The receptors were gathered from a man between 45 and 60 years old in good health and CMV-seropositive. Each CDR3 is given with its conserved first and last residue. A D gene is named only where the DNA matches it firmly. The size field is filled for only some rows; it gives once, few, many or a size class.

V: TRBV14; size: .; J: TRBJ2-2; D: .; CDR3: CASSPYRQSGELFF; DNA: TGTGCCAGCAGCCCCTACAGACAGTCCGGGGAGCTGTTTTTT
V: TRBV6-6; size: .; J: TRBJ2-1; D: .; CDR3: CASRLSGRNEQFF; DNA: TGTGCCAGCAGGCTCAGCGGACGCAATGAGCAGTTCTTC
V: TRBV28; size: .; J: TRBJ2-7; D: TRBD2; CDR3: CASETSGDPYEQYF; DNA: TGTGCCAGCGAAACGAGCGGGGACCCCTACGAGCAGTACTTC
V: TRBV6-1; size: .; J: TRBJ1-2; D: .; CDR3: CASSEQGRGYTF; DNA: TGTGCCAGCAGTGAGCAGGGTCGTGGCTACACCTTC
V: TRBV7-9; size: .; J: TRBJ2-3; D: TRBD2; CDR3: CASSPRGLAGFTDTQYF; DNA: TGTGCCAGCAGCCCCCGGGGACTAGCGGGATTCACAGATACGCAGTATTTT
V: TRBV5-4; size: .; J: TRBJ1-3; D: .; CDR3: CASNDRAGNTIYF; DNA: TGTGCCAGCAACGACCGGGCTGGAAACACCATATATTTT
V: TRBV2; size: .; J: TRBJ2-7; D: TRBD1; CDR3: CASSSGQGNEQYF; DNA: TGTGCCAGCAGTTCGGGACAGGGAAACGAGCAGTACTTC
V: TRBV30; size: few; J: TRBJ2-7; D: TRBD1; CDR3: CAWRTGGNEQYF; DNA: TGTGCCTGGAGAACAGGGGGCAACGAGCAGTACTTC
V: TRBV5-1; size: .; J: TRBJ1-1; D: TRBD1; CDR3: CASKPGQSPLNTEAFF; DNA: TGCGCCAGCAAACCGGGACAGTCGCCCTTGAACACTGAAGCTTTCTTT
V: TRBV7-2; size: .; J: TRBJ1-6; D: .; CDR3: CASSPRSYNSPLHF; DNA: TGTGCCAGCAGCCCCCGGTCCTATAATTCACCCCTCCACTTT
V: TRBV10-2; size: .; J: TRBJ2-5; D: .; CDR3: CASSLLGSETQYF; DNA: TGCGCCAGCAGTCTACTAGGGAGCGAGACCCAGTACTTC
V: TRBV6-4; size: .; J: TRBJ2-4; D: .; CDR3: CASSDYSPDRRLAKGKNIQYF; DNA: TGTGCCAGCAGTGACTATTCACCGGACAGGAGACTAGCGAAGGGCAAAAACATTCAGTACTTC
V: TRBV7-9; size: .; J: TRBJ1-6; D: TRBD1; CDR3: CASSVRTGGKNSPLHF; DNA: TGTGCCAGCAGCGTTCGGACAGGTGGGAAAAATTCACCCCTCCACTTT
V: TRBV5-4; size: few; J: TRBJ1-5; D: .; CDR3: CASTIQGIGQPQHF; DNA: TGTGCCAGCACCATTCAGGGGATCGGTCAGCCCCAGCATTTT
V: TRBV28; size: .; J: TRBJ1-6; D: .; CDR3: CANPREALHF; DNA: TGTGCCAACCCCAGGGAGGCCCTCCACTTT